This T cell receptor (beta chain) was observed in a study of T cell clonality in common variable immunodeficiency. Assay used: immunoSEQ multiplex PCR; TCRdb lists only in-frame clones, some missing. This repertoire lists roughly 28,000 clones without singletons; approximately 13% sits in the top ten. Study-wide points: T cell subpopulation sequencing would be needed to explain CVID clonality. TCRbeta clonality was increased in CVID versus healthy controls. Common variable immunodeficiency TCR beta sequences reportedly had fewer deletions and N-nucleotide insertions.

CDR1 PRHDT and CDR2 FYEKMQ come from the germline V gene (reference sequence). The CDR3 consists of 14 residues. This clone was seen only a few times. Antigen unknown. The CDR3 end lies 3 residues beyond the end of the read and is filled in from the germline J gene. The chain uses TRBV13 and TRBJ1-2; TRBD1 aligns across 8 bases. The sequence was obtained from a person between 18 and 70 years old in good health. The material sequenced was peripheral blood mononuclear cells. The CDR3 here is CASSGQGAGWGYTF. CDR3 DNA, as far as it was read: TGTGCCAGCAGCGGGCAGGGGGCTGGCTGGGGC.